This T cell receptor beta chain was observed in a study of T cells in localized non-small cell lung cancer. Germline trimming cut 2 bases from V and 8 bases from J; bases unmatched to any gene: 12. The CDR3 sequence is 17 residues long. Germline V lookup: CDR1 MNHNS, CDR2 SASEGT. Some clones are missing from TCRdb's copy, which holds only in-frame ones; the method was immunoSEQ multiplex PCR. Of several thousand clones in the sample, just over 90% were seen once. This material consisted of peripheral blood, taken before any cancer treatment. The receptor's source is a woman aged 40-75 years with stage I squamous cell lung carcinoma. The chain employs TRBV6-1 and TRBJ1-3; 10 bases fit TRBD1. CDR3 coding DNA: TGTGCCAGCAGTGAATTACAATCCCGGGACAGGGGATACACCATATATTTT. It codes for CASSELQSRDRGYTIYF.